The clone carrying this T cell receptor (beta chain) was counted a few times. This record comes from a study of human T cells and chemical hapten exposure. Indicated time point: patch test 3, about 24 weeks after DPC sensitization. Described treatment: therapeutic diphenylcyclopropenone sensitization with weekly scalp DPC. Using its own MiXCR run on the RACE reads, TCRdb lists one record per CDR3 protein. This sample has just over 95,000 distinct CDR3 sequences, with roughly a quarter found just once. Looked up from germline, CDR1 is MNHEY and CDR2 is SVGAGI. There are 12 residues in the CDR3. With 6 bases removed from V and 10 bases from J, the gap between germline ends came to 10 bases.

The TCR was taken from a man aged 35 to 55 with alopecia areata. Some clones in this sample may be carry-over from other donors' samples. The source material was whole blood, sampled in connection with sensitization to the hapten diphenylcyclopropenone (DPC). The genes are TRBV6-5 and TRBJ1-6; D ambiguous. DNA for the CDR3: TGTGCCAGCAGAGAGGGAGACTCACCCCTCCACTTT. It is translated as CASREGDSPLHF.